A single sample is the source of the 32 T cell receptor beta chains below, sequenced in a study of glioma-infiltrating T cells after dendritic cell vaccination. Time point: after dendritic cell vaccination, including at tumor progression/relapse. The method was immunoSEQ multiplex PCR; TCRdb's version includes in-frame clones alone and lacks a portion of them. Among 45,000 to 60,000 clones, about 80% were seen once, and the ten largest hold more than 15%. Sequenced here: blood, sampled after dendritic cell vaccination. These receptors were taken from a human donor with glioblastoma.

This rearrangement joins TRBV11-2 to TRBJ1-1; D remains unclear. The germline V gene has CDR1 SGHAT and CDR2 FQNNGV. The CDR3 loop spans 14 amino acids. Deletions cut 0 bases from V and 5 bases from J, with 10 bases between. The CDR3 sequence is CASSLDVGSTEAFF. As DNA, the CDR3 is TGTGCCAGCAGCTTAGACGTAGGGAGTACTGAAGCTTTCTTT.

The chain carries TRBV10-3 and TRBJ2-5; TRBD2 matches at 8 bases. CDR1 is ENHRY and CDR2 is SYGVKD in the germline V gene. The CDR3 loop spans 14 amino acids. The V gene end was trimmed by 3 bases and the J gene end by 4 bases; junction bases not matched to a gene: 4. Here the CDR3 DNA reads TGTGCCATCAGTGAAGGGACTAGTCGAGAGACCCAGTACTTC. Translation: CAISEGTSRETQYF.

The V and J genes are TRBV7-9 and TRBJ2-3, with 9 bases aligning to TRBD2. CDR1 and CDR2 (germline): SEHNR, FQNEAQ (reference sequence). The CDR3 totals 16 residues. The J segment lost 2 bases and the V segment lost 0 bases, leaving 3 bases of the junction unmatched. DNA for the CDR3: TGTGCCAGCAGCTTAGCGGCGGGGGGGCCCACAGATACGCAGTATTTT. It is translated as CASSLAAGGPTDTQYF.

The V call is TRBV19, the J call TRBJ1-5; tentative D call: TRBD1 (6 bases). Germline V lookup: CDR1 LNHDA, CDR2 SQIVND (reference sequence). The CDR3 covers 15 residues. V was clipped by 6 bases and J by 0 bases, with 12 bases between them. The CDR3 loop is CASRLTGDSNQPQHF. The CDR3, as DNA: TGTGCCAGTAGACTGACAGGTGATAGCAATCAGCCCCAGCATTTT. The full variable domain, completed using reference TRBV19 and TRBJ1-5, is DGGITQSPKYLFRKEGQNVTLSCEQNLNHDAMYWYRQDPGQGLRLIYYSQIVNDFQKGDIAEGYSVSREKKESFPLTVTSAQKNPTAFYLCASRLTGDSNQPQHFGDGTRLSIL.

The chain is built from TRBV9 and TRBJ2-7, with TRBD2 identical over 8 bases. V shed 2 bases and J 7 bases; nucleotides not matched to a gene: 8. The germline CDR1 and CDR2 sequences are SGDLS and YYNGEE. This CDR3 comprises 14 residues. The CDR3 DNA reads as TGTGCCAGCAGCGTTGGGGGACTAGTGGAGGAGCAGTACTTC. Translating gives CASSVGGLVEEQYF. The full variable domain, with the rest looked up from reference TRBV9 and TRBJ2-7, is DSGVTQTPKHLITATGQRVTLRCSPRSGDLSVYWYQQSLDQGLQFLIQYYNGEERAKGNILERFSAQQFPDLHSELNLSSLELGDSALYFCASSVGGLVEEQYFGPGTRLTVT.

The chain joins TRBV18 to TRBJ1-2; TRBD1 matches at 7 bases. CDR1 KGHSH and CDR2 LQKENI come from the germline V gene. The V segment lost 3 bases and the J segment 6 bases; nucleotides outside the gene matches: 7. The CDR3 is made up of 14 amino acids. CDR3: CASSPDQGGDGYTF. DNA of the CDR3: TGTGCCAGCTCACCTGATCAGGGGGGAGATGGCTACACCTTC.

The V call is TRBV28, the J call TRBJ1-4; D is undetermined. CDR1 and CDR2 from the germline V gene are MDHEN and SYDVKM. V shed 3 bases and J shed 8 bases, with 16 bases lying between them. The CDR3 contains 15 residues. CDR3 loop: CASSFRFFGGEKLFF. CDR3 bases: TGTGCCAGCAGTTTTCGGTTTTTTGGCGGGGAAAAACTGTTTTTT.

The chain is built from TRBV19 and TRBJ1-1; unclear D gene. The V gene's germline CDR1 is LNHDA and CDR2 SQIVND (reference sequence). Between the trimmed V and J ends, which lost 3 bases and 4 bases, there was a span of 12 bases. This CDR3 contains 14 residues. CDR3 in amino acids: CASSIRTGGTEAFF. In nucleotides, the CDR3 is TGTGCCAGTAGTATTCGGACCGGAGGCACTGAAGCTTTCTTT.

The chain carries TRBV7-2 and TRBJ2-7, with D perhaps TRBD1 (6 bases). Germline lookup yields CDR1 SGHTA and CDR2 FQGNSA. The CDR3 consists of 16 residues. The ends were cut back, 5 bases at V and 1 base at J, with 18 bases in the middle. CDR3 coding DNA: TGTGCCAGCAGCGACATTGGGGGCGGATCGTCCTACGAGCAGTACTTC. It encodes CASSDIGGGSSYEQYF. The whole variable domain, remainder taken from reference TRBV7-2 and TRBJ2-7, is GAGVSQSPSNKVTEKGKDVELRCDPISGHTALYWYRQSLGQGLEFLIYFQGNSAPDKSGLPSDRFSAERTGGSVSTLTIQRTQQEDSAVYLCASSDIGGGSSYEQYFGPGTRLTVT.

The chain combines TRBV5-1 with TRBJ2-7; 7 bases are a match to TRBD1. This CDR3 is 13 amino acids long. Germline V gene sequence: CDR1 SGHRS, CDR2 YFSETQ. The V segment lost 1 base and the J segment 5 bases; nucleotides outside the gene matches: 3. The CDR3 coding sequence is TGCGCCAGCAGCTTGCCCGGGACAGACGAGCAGTACTTC. Amino acids: CASSLPGTDEQYF.

This chain connects TRBV7-9 to TRBJ1-4, with 10 nucleotides matching TRBD1. Germline V gene sequence: CDR1 SEHNR, CDR2 FQNEAQ (reference sequence). V shed 5 bases, J shed 5 bases, and the junction held 2 bases outside the gene matches. CDR3 length: 14 amino acids. CDR3 coding DNA: TGTGCCAGCAGCAGGGGACAGGGGAATGAAAAACTGTTTTTT. It codes for CASSRGQGNEKLFF.

The chain joins TRBV5-1 to TRBJ1-1; no firm D call. The germline gives CDR1 SGHRS, CDR2 YFSETQ. The germline V and J ends were trimmed by 4 bases and 0 bases, with 13 bases remaining between them. The CDR3 runs to 15 residues. The CDR3 region has the DNA TGCGCCAGCAGCCCCTTGAGGGTCATGAACACTGAAGCTTTCTTT. Amino acids: CASSPLRVMNTEAFF.

V usage is TRBV10-3 and J usage is TRBJ2-2, with 12 bases fitting TRBD2. V trimming: 4 bases; J trimming: 4 bases; junction bases outside the gene matches: 7. This CDR3 comprises 17 residues. Germline loops: CDR1 ENHRY, CDR2 SYGVKD. CDR3 region: CAISGSSGGAGTGELFF. In DNA form, the CDR3 reads TGTGCCATCAGTGGATCTAGCGGGGGGGCGGGCACCGGGGAGCTGTTTTTT.

This chain joins TRBV19 and TRBJ2-7; D not resolved. The ends were cut back, 3 bases at V and 0 bases at J, with 9 bases in the middle. The CDR3 covers 14 residues. Germline V gene sequence: CDR1 LNHDA, CDR2 SQIVND (reference sequence). CDR3 protein: CASSIAVSSYEQYF. Here the CDR3 DNA reads TGTGCCAGTAGTATCGCGGTTTCCTCCTACGAGCAGTACTTC.

The rearrangement joins TRBV4-2 to TRBJ2-5; TRBD2 matches 12 bases. Germline V lookup: CDR1 LGHNA, CDR2 YNFKEQ. The CDR3 is made up of 17 amino acids. With V trimmed by 0 bases and J by 4 bases, 6 bases remained unmatched. Here the CDR3 DNA reads TGTGCCAGCAGCCAAGAAGTCGGACTAGCGGGGAGAGAGACCCAGTACTTC. Encoded protein: CASSQEVGLAGRETQYF.

V and J are TRBV5-1 and TRBJ2-7, with 7 bases that match TRBD1. The CDR3 runs 14 residues. The V gene end was trimmed by 2 bases and the J gene end by 3 bases; junction bases not matched to a gene: 5. In germline, CDR1 is SGHRS, CDR2 YFSETQ. CDR3 coding DNA: TGCGCCAGCAGCTTCGACAGGGCCCTCTACGAGCAGTACTTC. Protein sequence: CASSFDRALYEQYF.

The CDR3 spells CASSQGFQGGFF. The CDR3 nucleotides are TGTGCCAGCAGCCAAGGATTCCAGGGGGGCTTCTTC. The chain recombines TRBV7-9 with TRBJ2-1; perhaps TRBD1 as D (7 bases). Trimming took off 5 bases at V and 16 bases at J, with 18 bases between the two ends. This CDR3 region has 12 residues. Germline V gives CDR1 SEHNR, CDR2 FQNEAQ (reference sequence).

The CDR3, as DNA: TGTGCCAGCAGTTCCATGGGTGAGCTCAGGACTGAAGCTTTCTTT. Its translation: CASSSMGELRTEAFF. This rearrangement joins TRBV28 to TRBJ1-1, with D hard to call. CDR1 and CDR2 from the germline V gene are MDHEN and SYDVKM. V was clipped by 4 bases and J by 5 bases, with 17 bases between them. The CDR3 runs 15 residues.

The genes are TRBV18 and TRBJ2-3; TRBD1 aligns across 8 bases. CDR3 length: 14 amino acids. V lost 8 bases and J lost 5; bases outside the gene matches: 9. The germline gives CDR1 KGHSH, CDR2 LQKENI. CDR3 sequence reads: CASQGQGSGDTQYF. In nucleotides, the CDR3 is TGTGCCAGCCAAGGACAGGGATCAGGAGATACGCAGTATTTT.

The CDR3 DNA follows: TGTGCCAGCAGCAAAGGAGGGACAGCTAACTATGGCTACACCTTC. Translating it yields CASSKGGTANYGYTF. The chain uses TRBV5-8 and TRBJ1-2, with TRBD1 matching over 7 bases. The CDR3 sequence is 15 residues long. The J segment lost 0 bases and the V segment lost 4 bases, leaving 6 bases of the junction unmatched. Germline lookup yields CDR1 SGHTS and CDR2 YDEGEE. Supplemented by reference TRBV5-8 and TRBJ1-2, the full variable domain reads EAGVTQSPTHLIKTRGQQATLRCSPISGHTSVYWYQQALGLGLQFLLWYDEGEERNRGNFPPRFSGRQFPNYSSELNVNALELEDSALYLCASSKGGTANYGYTFGSGTRLTVV.

V usage is TRBV7-2 and J usage is TRBJ2-2, with a tentative D call TRBD2 (7 bases). V was cut by 1 base and J by 3 bases, with 12 bases left in between. The CDR3 covers 16 residues. Germline V gene data show CDR1 as SGHTA and CDR2 as FQGNSA. Here the CDR3 DNA reads TGTGCCAGCAGCTTAGAGGCGGGGGCCTACACCGGGGAGCTGTTTTTT. It is translated as CASSLEAGAYTGELFF.

The chain combines TRBV28 with TRBJ2-7, with 13 positions matching TRBD2. Looked up from germline, CDR1 is MDHEN and CDR2 is SYDVKM. This CDR3 is 16 amino acids long. Trimming took 5 bases from V and 2 from J; bases not matched to a gene: 6. CDR3 bases: TGTGCCAGCAGTATAGGGACTAGCGGGGCCACCTACGAGCAGTACTTC. Protein product: CASSIGTSGATYEQYF.

The chain employs TRBV7-8 and TRBJ1-1; no definite D call. CDR1 SGHVS and CDR2 FQNEAQ come from the germline V gene. CDR3 length equals 15 residues. Between the trimmed V and J ends, which lost 2 bases and 7 bases, there was a span of 17 bases. The CDR3 here is CASSLFEGGGGEAFF. The CDR3 DNA is TGTGCCAGCAGCTTATTCGAGGGTGGAGGCGGTGAAGCTTTCTTT. Looking up the rest from reference TRBV7-8 and TRBJ1-1 gives the full variable domain: GAGVSQSPRYKVAKRGQDVALRCDPISGHVSLFWYQQALGQGPEFLTYFQNEAQLDKSGLPSDRFFAERPEGSVSTLKIQRTQQEDSAVYLCASSLFEGGGGEAFFGQGTRLTVV.

The V and J genes are TRBV7-9 and TRBJ2-3; D might be TRBD2 (6 bases). CDR3 size: 14 residues. V lost 5 bases and J 5 bases, leaving 14 bases between the germline ends. Germline values: CDR1 SEHNR, CDR2 FQNEAQ (reference sequence). Here the CDR3 DNA reads TGTGCCAGCAGCCCCGGAGGGTCCGGAGATACGCAGTATTTT. Translation: CASSPGGSGDTQYF.

In this sample, this clone turned up a few times. This chain joins TRBV30 and TRBJ1-1, with D possibly TRBD1 on 6 matching bases. V was pared by 2 bases and J by 10 bases, with 11 bases between. Germline CDR1 GTSNPN, CDR2 SVGIG (reference sequence). The CDR3 contains 11 residues. The CDR3 sequence is CAWSKQGLAFF. The CDR3 DNA reads as TGTGCCTGGAGTAAACAGGGATTAGCTTTCTTT.

The chain employs TRBV5-1 and TRBJ2-3; possible D gene TRBD2, 5 bases. This CDR3 is 15 amino acids long. Trimming removed 6 bases from V and 2 bases from J, with 16 bases in between. CDR1 SGHRS and CDR2 YFSETQ come from the germline V gene. CDR3 in amino acids: CASTLTSPPTDTQYF. CDR3 nucleotide sequence: TGCGCCAGCACTCTTACTAGTCCCCCCACAGATACGCAGTATTTT.

This clone was counted between two and nine times. This chain links TRBV5-4 with TRBJ1-1; unclear D gene. Between the trimmed V and J ends, which lost 0 bases and 4 bases, there was a span of 10 bases. CDR1 SGHNT and CDR2 YYREEE come from the germline V gene (reference sequence). This CDR3 is built from 14 residues. Here the CDR3 reads CASSLASQSTEAFF. The CDR3 DNA reads TGTGCCAGCAGCTTGGCTAGCCAGAGCACTGAAGCTTTCTTT.

The sample holds one count of this clone. The chain combines TRBV6-5 with TRBJ1-2, with D perhaps matching TRBD1 (6 bases). This CDR3 region has 13 residues. Trimming took 6 bases from V and 3 from J, leaving 11 bases between them. Germline CDR1 MNHEY, CDR2 SVGAGI. The CDR3 region is CASRRTAYYGYTF. CDR3 nucleotide sequence: TGTGCCAGCAGAAGGACAGCCTACTATGGCTACACCTTC.

The gene calls are TRBV27 and TRBJ1-2, with 10 bases aligning to TRBD1. CDR1 MNHEY and CDR2 SMNVEV come from the germline V gene (reference sequence). The V and J ends lost 8 bases and 2 bases, in that order; junction bases with no gene match: 14. The CDR3 length is 17 residues. The CDR3 protein is CASGLRTGGHPNYGYTF. CDR3 nucleotide sequence: TGTGCCAGCGGCCTCAGGACAGGGGGACACCCAAACTATGGCTACACCTTC.

This clone occurred once. The chain joins TRBV7-8 to TRBJ2-2; a weak D match, TRBD1 (6 bases). CDR3 length: 15 amino acids. The ends were cut back, 5 bases at V and 1 base at J, with 11 bases in the middle. Germline loops: CDR1 SGHVS, CDR2 FQNEAQ. The CDR3 region has the DNA TGTGCCAGCAGCCCGAGGGGGAGGAACACCGGGGAGCTGTTTTTT. It yields the protein CASSPRGRNTGELFF.

This clone was seen a handful of times. The chain employs TRBV6-1 and TRBJ1-6; TRBD1 aligns across 10 bases. This CDR3 has 15 amino acids. The ends lost 6 bases at V and 5 bases at J; junction bases unmatched: 4. Germline V lookup: CDR1 MNHNS, CDR2 SASEGT. The DNA for the CDR3 is TGTGCCAGCAGCCTCGGACAGGGGGATAATTCACCCCTCCACTTT. Translation: CASSLGQGDNSPLHF.

The V and J genes are TRBV29-1 and TRBJ2-7; TRBD1 might be the D (5 bases). V was pared by 2 bases and J by 4 bases, with 6 bases between. In germline, CDR1 is SQVTM, CDR2 ANQGSEA. The CDR3 totals 11 residues. The CDR3 DNA reads as TGCAGCGTTGAACAGGGTTACGAGCAGTACTTC. Protein: CSVEQGYEQYF.